The 17 T cell receptor beta chains below were found in one sample sequenced in a study of shared clonotypes between healthy human individuals. The method was immunoSEQ multiplex PCR; TCRdb's version includes in-frame clones alone and lacks a portion of them. The table lists some 2.1 million clones, 80% to 95% of them singletons. Naive CD8 cells lacked CD45RO, underwent positive selection for CCR7 and left out terminally differentiated effector memory CD45RA+ cells. Specimen: naive CD8+ T cells from PBMCs. The receptors here all came from a man aged 18-30 years in good health. Some clones in this sample may be carry-over from other donors' samples.

The chain combines TRBV11-2 with TRBJ1-5; 9 bases are a match to TRBD1. The CDR3 contains 15 residues. In germline, CDR1 is SGHAT, CDR2 FQNNGV. V shed 6 bases and J 5 bases; nucleotides not matched to a gene: 8. Here the CDR3 reads CASRDGQGIDQPQHF. CDR3 bases: TGTGCCAGCAGAGATGGACAGGGGATCGATCAGCCCCAGCATTTT.

A word on this clone: A clone one base away is much larger, so this may be a read error. The sample carries other DNA sequences with the same CDR3. The chain has TRBV19 and TRBJ2-7, with D perhaps matching TRBD1 or TRBD2 (5 bases each). V was pared by 5 bases and J by 0 bases, with 8 bases between. CDR1 and CDR2 from the germline V gene are LNHDA and SQIVND (reference sequence). The CDR3 runs to 13 residues. This CDR3 reads CASSWGSSYEQYF. As DNA, the CDR3 is TGTGCCAGTAGTTGGGGGAGCTCCTACGAGCAGTACTTC.

This clone showed up just once. The chain joins TRBV27 to TRBJ1-4; the D gene is possibly TRBD1 (5 bases). This CDR3 has 17 residues. From germline, CDR1 is MNHEY and CDR2 SMNVEV (reference sequence). V lost 2 bases to trimming and J lost 7 bases, with 20 bases between them. CDR3 nucleotides: TGTGCCAGCAGTTTAAAAGCACGGGGGACTAGGGGTGAAAAACTGTTTTTT. It is translated as CASSLKARGTRGEKLFF.

V and J are TRBV29-1 and TRBJ1-4, with D unresolved. Germline V CDR1 and CDR2: SQVTM, ANQGSEA. V gave up 0 bases and J gave up 7 bases, with 12 bases separating them. CDR3 length: 14 amino acids. DNA of the CDR3: TGCAGCGTTGAAGAGGGAGGGAGGGCTGAAAAACTGTTTTTT. Translating gives CSVEEGGRAEKLFF.

V and J are TRBV9 and TRBJ2-7, with 7 positions matching TRBD2. Per the germline V gene, CDR1 is SGDLS and CDR2 is YYNGEE. Losses at the gene ends were 8 bases for V and 3 bases for J; bases not matched to a gene: 11. The CDR3 contains 14 residues. CDR3 loop: CARLTRDYLYEQYF. Written as DNA, the CDR3 is TGTGCCAGGCTTACCCGGGACTACCTCTACGAGCAGTACTTC.

The chain is built from TRBV29-1 and TRBJ2-7; D not certain. The CDR3 is 13 amino acids. Trimming shortened V by 5 bases and J by 2 bases, and 13 bases separated the two germline ends. Germline CDR1 and CDR2: SQVTM and ANQGSEA. The CDR3 region has the DNA TGCAGCGTTCAAGTCAGTAGTGCCTACGAGCAGTACTTC. This codes for CSVQVSSAYEQYF.

V usage is TRBV29-1 and J usage is TRBJ2-7, with TRBD2 as a possible D gene (5 bases). Trimming left V 6 bases short and J 0 bases short, with 9 bases between. The CDR3 covers 12 residues. Germline lookup yields CDR1 SQVTM and CDR2 ANQGSEA. Written as DNA, the CDR3 is TGCAGCGTCTTGGACTTCTCCTACGAGCAGTACTTC. Translated: CSVLDFSYEQYF.

The chain recombines TRBV5-4 with TRBJ2-7; perhaps TRBD1 as D (5 bases). V was clipped by 5 bases and J by 5 bases, with 20 bases between them. Per germline, CDR1 SGHNT and CDR2 YYREEE (reference sequence). The length of the CDR3 is 15 residues. In nucleotides, the CDR3 is TGTGCCAGCAGGGTGTGGGCAGGGTTTATCCACGAGCAGTACTTC. Its translation is CASRVWAGFIHEQYF.

The rearrangement uses TRBV27 and TRBJ1-1; D remains ambiguous. V was shortened by 7 bases and J by 4 bases, with 10 bases between the two germline ends. This CDR3 comprises 12 residues. From germline, CDR1 is MNHEY and CDR2 SMNVEV (reference sequence). CDR3 DNA sequence: TGTGCCAGCATTTCCCCTTTCACTGAAGCTTTCTTT. Its translation is CASISPFTEAFF.

This clone was found a few times. The sample has other DNA sequences that encode this CDR3 too. The rearrangement joins TRBV19 to TRBJ1-1, with D uncertain. The V end lost 5 bases, the J end lost 1 base, and 5 bases lay between the germline ends. In germline, CDR1 is LNHDA, CDR2 SQIVND (reference sequence). The CDR3 length is 12 residues. CDR3 coding DNA: TGTGCCAGTAGTGTTGGGAACACTGAAGCTTTCTTT. This encodes CASSVGNTEAFF.

In DNA form, the CDR3 reads TGTGCCAGCAGTTTCGGGGGCGGAGGTGGCAATCAGCCCCAGCATTTT. It specifies CASSFGGGGGNQPQHF. The V gene is TRBV27, the J gene TRBJ1-5; a weak D match, TRBD1 (6 bases). From germline, CDR1 is MNHEY and CDR2 SMNVEV (reference sequence). This CDR3 region has 16 residues. V shed 3 bases and J shed 2 bases, with 14 bases lying between them.

The chain couples TRBV7-2 to TRBJ2-1; 10 nucleotides match TRBD1. J gave up 5 bases and V 5 bases, and 9 bases lay outside the gene matches. The germline gives CDR1 SGHTA, CDR2 FQGNSA. The CDR3 runs to 16 residues. The CDR3 is CASSRRQGAVDNEQFF. CDR3 coding DNA: TGTGCCAGCAGCCGTCGACAGGGGGCAGTCGACAATGAGCAGTTCTTC. Supplemented by reference TRBV7-2 and TRBJ2-1, the full variable domain reads GAGVSQSPSNKVTEKGKDVELRCDPISGHTALYWYRQSLGQGLEFLIYFQGNSAPDKSGLPSDRFSAERTGGSVSTLTIQRTQQEDSAVYLCASSRRQGAVDNEQFFGPGTRLTVL.

The V gene is TRBV28, the J gene TRBJ1-2; tentative D call: TRBD1 (5 bases). The CDR3 consists of 15 residues. The V gene's germline CDR1 is MDHEN and CDR2 SYDVKM. V dropped 6 bases and J dropped 3 bases, with 17 bases sitting between them. DNA of the CDR3: TGTGCCAGCAGCTACCCTAGAGAAGGGGACTATGGCTACACCTTC. It yields the protein CASSYPREGDYGYTF.

The chain carries TRBV4-1 and TRBJ2-7, with 11 bases aligning to TRBD2. Germline trimming cut 3 bases from V and 2 bases from J; bases unmatched to any gene: 12. This CDR3 comprises 18 residues. CDR1 is MGHRA and CDR2 is YSYEKL in the germline V gene. The DNA for the CDR3 is TGCGCCAGCAGCCATATCGGGGGACTAGCGGCCGCTCCCTACGAGCAGTACTTC. Translation: CASSHIGGLAAAPYEQYF.

This clone occurred a few times. The chain links TRBV27 to TRBJ1-1; D call uncertain. Per the germline V gene, CDR1 is MNHEY and CDR2 is SMNVEV (reference sequence). This CDR3 contains 9 residues. With 4 bases removed from V and 9 bases from J, the gap between germline ends came to 3 bases. The CDR3 reads CASSSQAFF. The CDR3 DNA is TGTGCCAGCAGTTCCCAAGCTTTCTTT.

The genes are TRBV9 and TRBJ2-6, with a tentative D call TRBD1 (6 bases). Germline CDR1 reads SGDLS; CDR2 reads YYNGEE. The CDR3 is 17 residues long. V was clipped by 3 bases and J by 0 bases, with 13 bases between them. The CDR3 reads CASSALGTSSGANVLTF. CDR3 DNA sequence: TGTGCCAGCAGCGCATTGGGGACATCCTCTGGGGCCAACGTCCTGACTTTC. Filled out from reference TRBV9 and TRBJ2-6, the complete variable domain reads DSGVTQTPKHLITATGQRVTLRCSPRSGDLSVYWYQQSLDQGLQFLIQYYNGEERAKGNILERFSAQQFPDLHSELNLSSLELGDSALYFCASSALGTSSGANVLTFGAGSRLTVL.

The chain recombines TRBV6-1 with TRBJ1-1; D possibly corresponds to TRBD1 (5 bases). V lost 11 bases to trimming and J lost 1 base, with 14 bases between them. The germline V gene has CDR1 MNHNS and CDR2 SASEGT. This CDR3 contains 13 residues. The DNA for the CDR3 is TGTGCCGATTCTAGGGGACCGAACACTGAAGCTTTCTTT. Protein sequence: CADSRGPNTEAFF.